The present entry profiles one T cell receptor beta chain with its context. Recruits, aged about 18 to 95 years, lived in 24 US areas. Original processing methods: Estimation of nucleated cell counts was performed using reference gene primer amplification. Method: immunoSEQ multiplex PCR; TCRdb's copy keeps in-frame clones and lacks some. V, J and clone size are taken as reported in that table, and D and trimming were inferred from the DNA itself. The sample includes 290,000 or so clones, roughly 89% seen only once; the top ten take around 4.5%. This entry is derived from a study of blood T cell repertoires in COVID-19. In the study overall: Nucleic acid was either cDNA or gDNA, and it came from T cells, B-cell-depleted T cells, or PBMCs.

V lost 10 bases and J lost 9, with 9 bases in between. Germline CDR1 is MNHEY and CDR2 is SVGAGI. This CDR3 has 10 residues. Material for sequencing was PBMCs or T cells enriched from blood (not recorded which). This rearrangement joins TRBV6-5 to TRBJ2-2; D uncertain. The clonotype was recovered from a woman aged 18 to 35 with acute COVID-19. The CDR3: CATSSWELFF. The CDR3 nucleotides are TGTGCCACCTCGTCTTGGGAGCTGTTTTTT.